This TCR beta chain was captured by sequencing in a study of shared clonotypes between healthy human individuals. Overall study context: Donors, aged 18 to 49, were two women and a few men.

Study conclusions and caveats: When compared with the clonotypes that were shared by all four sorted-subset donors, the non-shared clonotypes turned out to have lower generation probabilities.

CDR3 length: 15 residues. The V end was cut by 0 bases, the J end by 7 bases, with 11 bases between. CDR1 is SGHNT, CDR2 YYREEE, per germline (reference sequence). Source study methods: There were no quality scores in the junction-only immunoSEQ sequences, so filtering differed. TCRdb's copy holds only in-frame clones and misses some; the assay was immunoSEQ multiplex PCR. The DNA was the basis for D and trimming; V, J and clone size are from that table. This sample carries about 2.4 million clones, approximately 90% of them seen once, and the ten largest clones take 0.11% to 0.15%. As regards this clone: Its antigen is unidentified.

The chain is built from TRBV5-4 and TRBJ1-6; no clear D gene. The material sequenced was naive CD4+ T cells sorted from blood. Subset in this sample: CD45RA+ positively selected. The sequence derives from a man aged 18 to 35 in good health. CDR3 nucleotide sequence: TGTGCCAGCAGCTTGGCCCCGGAAAAGAATTCACCCCTCCACTTT. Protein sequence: CASSLAPEKNSPLHF.